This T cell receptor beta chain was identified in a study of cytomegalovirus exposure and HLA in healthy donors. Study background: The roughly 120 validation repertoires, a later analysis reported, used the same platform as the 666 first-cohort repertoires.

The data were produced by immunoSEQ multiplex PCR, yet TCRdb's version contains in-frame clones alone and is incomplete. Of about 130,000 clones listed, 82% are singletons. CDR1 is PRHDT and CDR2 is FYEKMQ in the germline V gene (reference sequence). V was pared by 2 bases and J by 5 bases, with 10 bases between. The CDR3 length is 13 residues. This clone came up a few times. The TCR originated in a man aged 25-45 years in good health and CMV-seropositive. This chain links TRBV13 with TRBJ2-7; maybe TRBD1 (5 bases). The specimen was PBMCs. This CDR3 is CASSLPGSHEQYF. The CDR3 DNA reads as TGTGCCAGCAGCTTACCAGGGTCCCACGAGCAGTACTTC.